This T cell receptor (beta chain) was documented in a study of cytotoxic CD8 clonotypes in ibrutinib-treated CLL. Across the whole study: A median around 12 months of treatment, range 6 to 36, preceded the collection of response samples.

This clone showed up just once. Its antigen is still unknown. General study findings and limits: Measured clonality at baseline was greater than in age-matched healthy donors and tracked with circulating CD8+ T-cell counts. There were few public clonotypes, and on treatment they contracted or stayed stable.

Germline lookup yields CDR1 LNHNV and CDR2 YYDKDF (reference sequence). The V end was cut by 4 bases, the J end by 0 bases, with 9 bases between. The length of the CDR3 is 14 residues. The sequencing depth, 1 in 200,000 to 1 in 1 million T cells, was the target. Only in-frame clones appear in the TCRdb table, and some are missing; sequencing was by immunoSEQ multiplex PCR. The repertoire has some 200,000 clones, over 55% of them found once; the top ten carry about an eighth. This clonotype was obtained from a human donor with chronic lymphocytic leukemia. The sample here was PBMCs, taken after 24 months of ibrutinib treatment. The J gene is TRBJ1-2, the V gene TRBV15, with D possibly matching TRBD1 (6 bases). CDR3 DNA: TGTGCCACCAGCAAGACAGGAGCTAACTATGGCTACACCTTC. This encodes CATSKTGANYGYTF.